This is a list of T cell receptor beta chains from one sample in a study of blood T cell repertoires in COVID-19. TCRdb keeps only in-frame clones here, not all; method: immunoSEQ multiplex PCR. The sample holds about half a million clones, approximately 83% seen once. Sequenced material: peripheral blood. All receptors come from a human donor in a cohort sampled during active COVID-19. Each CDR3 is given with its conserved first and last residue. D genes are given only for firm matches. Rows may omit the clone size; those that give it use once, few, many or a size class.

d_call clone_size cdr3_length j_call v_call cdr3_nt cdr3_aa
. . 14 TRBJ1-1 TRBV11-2 TGTGCCAGCAGCCTTACAGGGTGGAGCACTGAAGCTTTCTTT CASSLTGWSTEAFF
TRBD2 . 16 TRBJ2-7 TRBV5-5 TGTGCCAGCAGCTCTCTCCGAGCGGGAGACTCCTACGAGCAGTACTTC CASSSLRAGDSYEQYF
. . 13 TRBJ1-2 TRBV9 TGTGCCATTCGCGGGGGCGCGAACTATGGCTACACCTTC CAIRGGANYGYTF
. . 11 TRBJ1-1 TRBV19 TGTGCCAGTATTGGAGGAAATGGAGCTTTCTTT CASIGGNGAFF
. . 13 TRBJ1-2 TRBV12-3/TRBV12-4 TGTGCCAGCTTCGGCAGGGTGAACTATGGCTACACCTTC CASFGRVNYGYTF
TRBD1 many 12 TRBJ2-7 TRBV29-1 TGCAGCGTTGAGTACAGGGGGCACGAGCAGTACTTC CSVEYRGHEQYF
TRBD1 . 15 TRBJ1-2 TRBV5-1 TGCGCCAGCAGCTACCAGGGACAGGGGAACGGTAGCTACACCTTC CASSYQGQGNGSYTF
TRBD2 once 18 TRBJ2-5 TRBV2 TGTGCCAGCCAGATGCGGGAGGGCCGCCGCCGGGACCAAGAGACCCAGTACTTC CASQMREGRRRDQETQYF
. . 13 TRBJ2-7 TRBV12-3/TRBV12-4 TGTGCCAGCAGCCCGACCTCGAGGTACGAGCAGTACTTC CASSPTSRYEQYF
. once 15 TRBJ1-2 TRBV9 TGTGCCAGCAGCGTAGGGAGAGGTGGGAACTATGGCTACACCTTC CASSVGRGGNYGYTF
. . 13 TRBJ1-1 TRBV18 TGTGCCAGCTCACCCCTAGGGGAAACTGAAGCTTTCTTT CASSPLGETEAFF
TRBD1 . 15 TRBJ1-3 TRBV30 TGTGCCTTATTTTGGGGACAGGGAGTCGGAAACACCATATATTTT CALFWGQGVGNTIYF
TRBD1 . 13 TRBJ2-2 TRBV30 TGTGGATGCGACAGGGATGGGGCCGGGGAGCTGTTTTTT CGCDRDGAGELFF
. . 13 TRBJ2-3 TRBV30 TGTGCCTGGGCCATGCGGAGCACAGATACGCAGTATTTT CAWAMRSTDTQYF
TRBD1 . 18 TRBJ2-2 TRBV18 TGTGCCAGCTCACCACGGGGCCAGGACAGGGCAAACACCGGGGAGCTGTTTTTT CASSPRGQDRANTGELFF
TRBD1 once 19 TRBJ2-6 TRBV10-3 TGTGCCATCAGTGAATATCCCGGACAGGGTATCTCTGGGGCCAACGTCCTGACTTTC CAISEYPGQGISGANVLTF
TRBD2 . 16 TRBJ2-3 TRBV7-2 TGTGCCAGCAGCCCCCCTGGCGGGAGGGCAACGAATACGCAGTATTTT CASSPPGGRATNTQYF
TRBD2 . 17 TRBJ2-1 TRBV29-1 TGCAGCGTTGAAGGGACTAGCGGGAGAGGTTCATACAATGAGCAGTTCTTC CSVEGTSGRGSYNEQFF
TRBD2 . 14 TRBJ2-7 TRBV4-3 TGCGCCAGCAGCCAAGATCGACGGGGAGGGGAGCAGTACTTC CASSQDRRGGEQYF
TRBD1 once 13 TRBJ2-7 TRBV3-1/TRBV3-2 TGTGCCAGCAGCCAAGCAGGGGGCGACGAGCAGTACTTC CASSQAGGDEQYF
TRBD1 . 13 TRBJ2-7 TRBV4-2 TGTGCCAGCAGCCGGACAGGGGACTACGAGCAGTACTTC CASSRTGDYEQYF
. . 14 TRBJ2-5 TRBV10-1 TGCGCCAGCAGCGGGATCCGGGAAACGGAGACCCAGTACTTC CASSGIRETETQYF
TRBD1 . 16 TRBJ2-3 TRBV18 TGTGCCAGCTCACCGAACCTGGACAGGAGCACAGATACGCAGTATTTT CASSPNLDRSTDTQYF
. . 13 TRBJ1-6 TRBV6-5 TGTGCCAGCAGTTACAATCGAGGTTCACCCCTCCACTTT CASSYNRGSPLHF
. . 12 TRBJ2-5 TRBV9 TGTGCCAGCAGTCCAGGGCTGGAGACCCAGTACTTC CASSPGLETQYF
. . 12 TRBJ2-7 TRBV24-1 TGTGCCACCAGTGATAGGGGCCACGAGCAGTACTTC CATSDRGHEQYF
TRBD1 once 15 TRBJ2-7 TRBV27 TGTGCCAGCAGGGTTGAGGGGGCTGTCCCTTACGAGCAGTACTTC CASRVEGAVPYEQYF
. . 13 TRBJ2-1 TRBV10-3 TGTGCCGCTAGCAAAAGCCCTCACAATGAGCAGTTCTTC CAASKSPHNEQFF
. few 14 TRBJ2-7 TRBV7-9 TGTGCCAGCAGCCCAGGAGGGCCTTTGAGCGAGCAGTACTTC CASSPGGPLSEQYF
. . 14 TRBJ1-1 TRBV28 TGTGCCAGCAGTTCGGGGGGGGCGTACACTGAAGCTTTCTTT CASSSGGAYTEAFF
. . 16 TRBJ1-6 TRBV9 TGTGCCAGCAGCTCAGAACGAGGGGGGGAAAATTCACCCCTCCACTTT CASSSERGGENSPLHF
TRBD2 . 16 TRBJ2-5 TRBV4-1 TGCGCCAGCAGCCAGACTAGCGCCCAACTCTGGGAGACCCAGTACTTC CASSQTSAQLWETQYF
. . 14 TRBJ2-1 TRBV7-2 TGTGCCAGCAGCTTAGCGGCCATACACAATGAGCAGTTCTTC CASSLAAIHNEQFF
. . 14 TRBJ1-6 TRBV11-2 TGTGCCAGCAGCTCCAGCCCCGGGAATTCACCCCTCCACTTT CASSSSPGNSPLHF
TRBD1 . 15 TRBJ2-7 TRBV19 TGTGCCAGTAGTAGCGACAGGGGGAGGACCTACGAGCAGTACTTC CASSSDRGRTYEQYF
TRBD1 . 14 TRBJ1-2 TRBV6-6 TGTGCCAGCAGTTACATTTGGACAGGGGGCGACTACACCTTC CASSYIWTGGDYTF
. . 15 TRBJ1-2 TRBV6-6 TGTGCCAGCAGTTACCCCGGACAGACCAACTATGGCTACACCTTC CASSYPGQTNYGYTF
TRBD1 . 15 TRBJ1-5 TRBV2 TGTGCCAGCAGTGAAAGGGGACAGACTAATCAGCCCCAGCATTTT CASSERGQTNQPQHF
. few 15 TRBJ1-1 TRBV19 TGTGCCAGTAGTATGGTAGCTATGGGGGGTAGAGAAGCTTTCTTT CASSMVAMGGREAFF
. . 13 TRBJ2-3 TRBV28 TGTGCCAGCATCCTCGGGGGCACAGATACGCAGTATTTT CASILGGTDTQYF
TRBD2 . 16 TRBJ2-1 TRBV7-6 TGTGCCAGCAGCTTGGGTGGAGCGGGAGGGGTCAGTGAGCAGTTCTTC CASSLGGAGGVSEQFF
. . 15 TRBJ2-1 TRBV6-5 TGTGCCAGCAGACCGGGTCTCGGCTTAGACAATGAGCAGTTCTTC CASRPGLGLDNEQFF
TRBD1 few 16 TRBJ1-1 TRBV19 TGTGCCAGTAGTATAGGAGGAGGGGGCTTGTACACTGAAGCTTTCTTT CASSIGGGGLYTEAFF
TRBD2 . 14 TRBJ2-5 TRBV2 TGTGCCAGCAGCCGGACTAGCGATCAAGAGACCCAGTACTTC CASSRTSDQETQYF
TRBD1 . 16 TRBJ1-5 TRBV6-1 TGTGCCAGCAGTGAAGGTCTGGGACAGGGCAATCAGCCCCAGCATTTT CASSEGLGQGNQPQHF
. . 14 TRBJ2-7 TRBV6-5 TGTGCCAGCAGTTACGGGACTTACTCCTACGAGCAGTACTTC CASSYGTYSYEQYF
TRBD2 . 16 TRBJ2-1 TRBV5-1 TGCGCCAGCAGCCCCCCCCTAGCGGGAGAGGTAGATGAGCAGTTCTTC CASSPPLAGEVDEQFF